These 14 T cell receptor beta chains originate from one sample sequenced in a study of Ad26.COV2.S vaccination and SARS-CoV-2 variants. Some clones are missing from TCRdb's copy, which holds only in-frame ones; the method was immunoSEQ multiplex PCR. The sample holds around 400,000 clones, 80% to 95% seen once. The treatment was: roughly 19 received Ad26.COV2.S at low or high dose, single or two shots; roughly 5 received placebo; per-sample allocation not given. All samples were drawn on day 63, counting from the first vaccine or placebo injection. The sequencing used peripheral blood, collected in a trial of Ad26.COV2.S vaccine versus placebo. The receptors were gathered from a person between 18 and 65 years old who received the Ad26.COV2.S COVID-19 vaccine or a placebo.

The chain has TRBV2 and TRBJ1-2; 8 nucleotides align to TRBD1. Germline V gene data show CDR1 as SNHLY and CDR2 as FYNNEI. The CDR3 spans 12 residues. V was clipped by 5 bases and J by 6 bases; unmatched bases: 2. The CDR3 nucleotides are TGTGCCAGCAGTCCGACAGGGGATGGCTACACCTTC. As protein: CASSPTGDGYTF. Complete variable domain (other parts from reference TRBV2 and TRBJ1-2): EPEVTQTPSHQVTQMGQEVILRCVPISNHLYFYWYRQILGQKVEFLVSFYNNEISEKSEIFDDQFSVERPDGSNFTLKIRSTKLEDSAMYFCASSPTGDGYTFGSGTRLTVV.

The V and J genes are TRBV18 and TRBJ2-5, with 9 nucleotides matching TRBD2. This CDR3 comprises 16 residues. Germline V gives CDR1 KGHSH, CDR2 LQKENI. The J segment lost 2 bases and the V segment lost 3 bases, leaving 7 bases of the junction unmatched. The CDR3 sequence is CASSPTRLADQETQYF. CDR3 in DNA: TGTGCCAGCTCACCTACGAGACTAGCGGATCAAGAGACCCAGTACTTC.

The rearrangement uses TRBV5-1 and TRBJ2-1, with TRBD1 identical over 9 bases. This CDR3 is built from 16 residues. V lost 1 base, J lost 4 bases, and 6 bases stayed unmatched. Germline CDR1 SGHRS, CDR2 YFSETQ. The CDR3 sequence is CASSLLGTGSYNEQFF. The CDR3 nucleotides read TGCGCCAGCAGCTTGCTAGGGACAGGGAGTTACAATGAGCAGTTCTTC. Supplemented by reference TRBV5-1 and TRBJ2-1, the full variable domain reads KAGVTQTPRYLIKTRGQQVTLSCSPISGHRSVSWYQQTPGQGLQFLFEYFSETQRNKGNFPGRFSGRQFSNSRSEMNVSTLELGDSALYLCASSLLGTGSYNEQFFGPGTRLTVL.

The chain links TRBV27 to TRBJ1-1; perhaps TRBD1 as D (6 bases). Per the germline V gene, CDR1 is MNHEY and CDR2 is SMNVEV (reference sequence). The CDR3 spans 14 residues. Trimming took off 0 bases at V and 7 bases at J, with 12 bases between the two ends. CDR3 sequence: CASSLSGTLGEAFF. CDR3 in DNA: TGTGCCAGCAGTTTATCCGGGACACTCGGTGAAGCTTTCTTT.

V usage is TRBV24-1 and J usage is TRBJ2-3; TRBD1 matches 7 bases. The germline gives CDR1 KGHDR, CDR2 SFDVKD. J gave up 0 bases and V 3 bases, and 2 bases lay outside the gene matches. This CDR3 is built from 15 residues. This CDR3 reads CATSDPGGSTDTQYF. Here the CDR3 DNA reads TGTGCCACCAGTGATCCAGGGGGTAGCACAGATACGCAGTATTTT.

The chain carries TRBV7-9 and TRBJ2-2; 9 bases agree with TRBD2. Looked up from germline, CDR1 is SEHNR and CDR2 is FQNEAQ (reference sequence). This CDR3 spans 19 amino acids. Losses at the gene ends were 5 bases for V and 2 bases for J; bases not matched to a gene: 15. For the CDR3, the DNA is TGTGCCAGCAGCAGCAATATAGTCAGCGGGAGGTACAACACCGGGGAGCTGTTTTTT. Amino acid sequence: CASSSNIVSGRYNTGELFF.

The chain combines TRBV28 with TRBJ2-7, with D tentatively TRBD1 (5 bases). The V end was cut by 5 bases, the J end by 0 bases, with 14 bases between. The V gene's germline CDR1 is MDHEN and CDR2 SYDVKM. The CDR3 extends over 15 amino acids. Here the CDR3 DNA reads TGTGCCAGCAGTCTCCGGCAGGGCTACTCCTACGAGCAGTACTTC. It specifies CASSLRQGYSYEQYF.

V gene TRBV6-6 combines with J gene TRBJ2-7; D is possibly TRBD1 or TRBD2 (5 bases each). The V gene lost 6 bases and the J gene lost 2 bases, with 14 bases spanning the gap. This CDR3 contains 14 residues. Per germline, CDR1 MNHNY and CDR2 SVGAGI (reference sequence). The CDR3 region has the DNA TGTGCCAGCAGAAATATCGGGACGGCCTACGAGCAGTACTTC. It yields the protein CASRNIGTAYEQYF.

In DNA, the CDR3 is TGTGCCAGCACCGTAGGCCGGAACACTGAAGCTTTCTTT. Its protein is CASTVGRNTEAFF. The genes are TRBV27 and TRBJ1-1; D is ambiguous. This CDR3 comprises 13 residues. Trimming cost V 7 bases and J 1 base, with 10 bases left between them. Germline lookup yields CDR1 MNHEY and CDR2 SMNVEV (reference sequence).

V is TRBV5-4 and J is TRBJ2-5, with D hard to call. V shed 2 bases and J shed 0 bases, with 8 bases lying between them. The CDR3 is 14 amino acids. Germline CDR1 SGHNT, CDR2 YYREEE (reference sequence). As DNA, the CDR3 is TGTGCCAGCAGCTTTGACCAGTACCAAGAGACCCAGTACTTC. This codes for CASSFDQYQETQYF.

V and J are TRBV13 and TRBJ2-7; D gene unclear. The CDR3 runs 14 residues. Per the germline V gene, CDR1 is PRHDT and CDR2 is FYEKMQ (reference sequence). V shed 4 bases and J shed 5 bases, with 15 bases lying between them. The CDR3 loop is CASSSYRGRDEQYF. CDR3 DNA: TGTGCCAGCAGCTCATACAGAGGTAGGGACGAGCAGTACTTC. Variable domain in full (rest from reference TRBV13 and TRBJ2-7): AAGVIQSPRHLIKEKRETATLKCYPIPRHDTVYWYQQGPGQDPQFLISFYEKMQSDKGSIPDRFSAQQFSDYHSELNMSSLELGDSALYFCASSSYRGRDEQYFGPGTRLTVT.

The chain joins TRBV7-2 to TRBJ1-6, with D unclear. The CDR3 is 17 residues long. Trimming stripped 2 bases from V and 10 bases from J, with 21 bases between. From germline, CDR1 is SGHTA and CDR2 FQGNSA. CDR3 sequence reads: CASSLIPPSEGQSPLHF. CDR3 coding DNA: TGTGCCAGCAGCTTAATCCCTCCTTCGGAGGGCCAATCACCCCTCCACTTT.

V gene TRBV5-6 combines with J gene TRBJ2-7, with a tentative D call TRBD2 (6 bases). V was trimmed by 0 bases and J by 5 bases, leaving 9 bases between them. The CDR3 loop spans 13 amino acids. The germline gives CDR1 SGHDT, CDR2 YYEEEE. CDR3 sequence: CASSLVLADEQYF. As DNA, the CDR3 is TGTGCCAGCAGCTTGGTCTTAGCGGACGAGCAGTACTTC. The full variable domain, with the rest looked up from reference TRBV5-6 and TRBJ2-7, is DAGVTQSPTHLIKTRGQQVTLRCSPKSGHDTVSWYQQALGQGPQFIFQYYEEEERQRGNFPDRFSGHQFPNYSSELNVNALLLGDSALYLCASSLVLADEQYFGPGTRLTVT.

The chain combines TRBV18 with TRBJ2-1, with 9 bases fitting TRBD1. From germline, CDR1 is KGHSH and CDR2 LQKENI. The CDR3 has 11 residues. The V segment lost 5 bases and the J segment 16 bases; nucleotides outside the gene matches: 6. CDR3 in DNA: TGTGCCAGCTCAGGCGACAGGGGGGCTTTCTTC. Translating gives CASSGDRGAFF.